This T cell receptor (beta chain) came from a study of T cell responses to AZD1222 COVID-19 vaccine. Notes on the study in general: Seropositive status at baseline applied to only six AZD1222 recipients.

CDR3 length: 16 amino acids. The germline V gene encodes CDR1 LGHNA and CDR2 YNFKEQ. The V segment lost 4 bases and the J segment 8 bases; nucleotides outside the gene matches: 11. To note about this clone: Its antigen is unidentified.

Assay used: immunoSEQ multiplex PCR; TCRdb lists only in-frame clones, some missing. The sample includes 120,000 or so clones, 80% to 90% of them seen just once. The origin of this receptor is an adult in good health. The chain uses TRBV4-2 and TRBJ2-1; 10 positions match TRBD1. The sequencing used peripheral blood, collected on day 0 of AZD1222 vaccination. The CDR3 loop reads CASSLNRDRGGYEQFF. The CDR3 coding sequence is TGTGCCAGCAGCCTAAACCGGGACAGGGGTGGGTATGAGCAGTTCTTC.